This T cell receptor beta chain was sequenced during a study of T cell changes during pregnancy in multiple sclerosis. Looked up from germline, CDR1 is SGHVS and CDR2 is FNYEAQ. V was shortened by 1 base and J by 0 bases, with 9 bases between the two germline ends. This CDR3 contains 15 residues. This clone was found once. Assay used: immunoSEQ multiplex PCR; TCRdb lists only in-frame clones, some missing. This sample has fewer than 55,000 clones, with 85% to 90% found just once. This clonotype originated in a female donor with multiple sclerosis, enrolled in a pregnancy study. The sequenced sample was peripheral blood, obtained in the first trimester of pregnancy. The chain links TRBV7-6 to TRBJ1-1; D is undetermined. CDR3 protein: CASSLGALMNTEAFF. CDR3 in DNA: TGTGCCAGCAGCTTAGGGGCCCTCATGAACACTGAAGCTTTCTTT.